This passage covers 21 T cell receptor beta chains from one sample sequenced in a study of cytomegalovirus exposure and HLA in healthy donors. PCR used 60 Vbeta primers and 13 Jbeta primers. Assay: immunoSEQ multiplex PCR; the TCRdb copy retains only in-frame clones and omits some. The data hold 170,000 or so clones, with approximately 80% observed a single time. The sequenced material came from PBMCs. All receptors derive from a woman between 45 and 60 years old in good health and CMV-seropositive.

V gene TRBV19 combines with J gene TRBJ2-5; TRBD1 matches 9 bases. The CDR3 consists of 13 residues. Germline trimming cut 4 bases from V and 5 bases from J; bases unmatched to any gene: 2. Germline V gene data show CDR1 as LNHDA and CDR2 as SQIVND (reference sequence). The CDR3 DNA sequence: TGTGCCAGTAGTAGACAGGGGGTCGAGACCCAGTACTTC. Amino acids: CASSRQGVETQYF.

The count of this clone is one. This sequence joins TRBV25-1 and TRBJ1-2, with a tentative D call TRBD1 (6 bases). The CDR3 sequence is 14 residues long. CDR1 and CDR2 from the germline V gene are MGHDK and SYGVNS. V was clipped by 2 bases and J by 7 bases, with 14 bases between them. The CDR3, as DNA: TGTGCCAGCAGTGAAAGTAGGGGGATTCGTGGCTACACCTTC. Protein: CASSESRGIRGYTF.

The chain employs TRBV13 and TRBJ2-7; D is unclear. Germline loops: CDR1 PRHDT, CDR2 FYEKMQ (reference sequence). CDR3 length equals 14 residues. V shed 0 bases and J shed 6 bases, with 12 bases lying between them. DNA for the CDR3: TGTGCCAGCAGCTTAGGCAGGAATCTTGCCGAGCAGTACTTC. This encodes CASSLGRNLAEQYF.

The CDR3 here is CAWSVGQGVPNEQFF. The CDR3 DNA is TGTGCCTGGAGTGTTGGGCAGGGTGTCCCCAATGAGCAGTTCTTC. The V and J genes are TRBV30 and TRBJ2-1; D possibly corresponds to TRBD1 (5 bases). There are 15 residues in the CDR3. Germline-derived CDR1 and CDR2 are GTSNPN and SVGIG (reference sequence). V lost 0 bases and J lost 6, with 15 bases in between.

The chain employs TRBV19 and TRBJ2-5; 7 positions agree with TRBD1. The germline gives CDR1 LNHDA, CDR2 SQIVND (reference sequence). This CDR3 contains 14 residues. Trimming cost V 6 bases and J 5 bases; bases outside gene matches: 9. The CDR3 DNA sequence: TGTGCCAGTAGCCCCGGGACAGCCATGGAGACCCAGTACTTC. Its protein product is CASSPGTAMETQYF. Looking up the rest from reference TRBV19 and TRBJ2-5 gives the full variable domain: DGGITQSPKYLFRKEGQNVTLSCEQNLNHDAMYWYRQDPGQGLRLIYYSQIVNDFQKGDIAEGYSVSREKKESFPLTVTSAQKNPTAFYLCASSPGTAMETQYFGPGTRLLVL.

This clone was seen once. A much larger clone lies one base from this, so it may be a read error. Other nucleotide sequences in the sample specify the same CDR3. The rearrangement uses TRBV2 and TRBJ2-7; TRBD2 matches 8 bases. CDR3 length: 17 amino acids. Per germline, CDR1 SNHLY and CDR2 FYNNEI. The chain's CDR3 is CASSDNKRGPNSYEQYF. The CDR3 DNA follows: TGTGCCAGCAGTGACAACAAGCGGGGGCCGAACTCCTACGAGCAATACTTC.

Turning to this clone: At the DNA level, this CDR3 is encoded by other sequences in the same sample as well. The chain carries TRBV19 and TRBJ1-6; D is unclear. Germline CDR1 is LNHDA and CDR2 is SQIVND (reference sequence). The CDR3 contains 12 residues. The V end lost 3 bases, the J end lost 5 bases, and 2 bases lay between the germline ends. In DNA, the CDR3 is TGTGCCAGTAGTATTAATAATTCACCCCTCCACTTT. Translation: CASSINNSPLHF.

The chain carries TRBV18 and TRBJ1-2; no definite D call. There are 14 residues in the CDR3. Trimming removed 0 bases from V and 9 bases from J, with 14 bases in between. Germline values: CDR1 KGHSH, CDR2 LQKENI. As DNA, the CDR3 is TGTGCCAGCTCACCACCGATAACAGCCGGTAGCTACACCTTC. It codes for CASSPPITAGSYTF.

This CDR3 reads CASRPGTGGSVLSPLHF. In DNA form, the CDR3 reads TGTGCCAGTAGGCCCGGGACAGGGGGATCGGTACTCTCACCCCTCCACTTT. V usage is TRBV19 and J usage is TRBJ1-6; 11 bases fit TRBD1. The V gene end was trimmed by 6 bases and the J gene end by 10 bases; junction bases not matched to a gene: 14. The CDR3 has 17 amino acids. Germline CDR1 is LNHDA and CDR2 is SQIVND (reference sequence).

The rearrangement links TRBV19 to TRBJ1-1, with a weak D call TRBD1 (5 bases). This CDR3 has 13 amino acids. Trimming pared 4 bases from V and 4 bases from J, leaving 10 bases between. Germline V gene data show CDR1 as LNHDA and CDR2 as SQIVND (reference sequence). CDR3 DNA: TGTGCCAGTAGTAGGCGGGGGGGCACTGAAGCTTTCTTT. Residues: CASSRRGGTEAFF. Drawing the rest from reference TRBV19 and TRBJ1-1, the complete variable domain is DGGITQSPKYLFRKEGQNVTLSCEQNLNHDAMYWYRQDPGQGLRLIYYSQIVNDFQKGDIAEGYSVSREKKESFPLTVTSAQKNPTAFYLCASSRRGGTEAFFGQGTRLTVV.

For this clone: Other DNA variants within this sample encode the same CDR3. The gene calls are TRBV30 and TRBJ1-1; TRBD1 matches 9 bases. The CDR3 has 14 amino acids. The V and J ends lost 0 bases and 4 bases, in that order; junction bases with no gene match: 3. Germline CDR1 is GTSNPN and CDR2 is SVGIG (reference sequence). In DNA form, the CDR3 reads TGTGCCTGGAGTGTAGGACAGGGGTCCACTGAAGCTTTCTTT. It is translated as CAWSVGQGSTEAFF.

This clone was counted between two and nine times. The rearrangement links TRBV7-9 to TRBJ2-5, with D possibly being TRBD1 (5 bases). The CDR3 extends over 16 amino acids. V was shortened by 2 bases and J by 2 bases, with 15 bases between the two germline ends. Germline CDR1 and CDR2: SEHNR and FQNEAQ (reference sequence). The CDR3 loop is CASSLLGHGKQETQYF. For the CDR3, the DNA is TGTGCCAGCAGCTTACTAGGACATGGTAAACAAGAGACCCAGTACTTC.

The V gene is TRBV27, the J gene TRBJ2-7, with D uncertain. The CDR3 has 17 residues. V lost 1 base to trimming and J lost 4 bases, with 20 bases between them. Germline CDR1 MNHEY, CDR2 SMNVEV (reference sequence). CDR3 in amino acids: CASSLWSGGAALYEQYF. In nucleotides, the CDR3 is TGTGCCAGCAGTTTATGGTCTGGCGGCGCGGCCCTTTACGAGCAGTACTTC.

This sequence joins TRBV27 and TRBJ2-7; the match to TRBD2 covers 8 bases. CDR1 and CDR2 (germline): MNHEY, SMNVEV (reference sequence). Trimming took 0 bases from V and 3 from J; bases not matched to a gene: 7. The CDR3 length is 16 residues. The CDR3: CASSLSGGLGGYEQYF. The CDR3 DNA reads TGTGCCAGCAGTTTATCGGGGGGACTAGGGGGCTACGAGCAGTACTTC.

The chain has TRBV7-9 and TRBJ1-1, with 7 positions matching TRBD1. The CDR3 contains 14 residues. Germline V gene lookup returns CDR1 SEHNR and CDR2 FQNEAQ (reference sequence). V lost 1 base to trimming and J lost 4 bases; unmatched junction nucleotides: 3. The CDR3 reads CASSLEGASTEAFF. The CDR3 DNA sequence: TGTGCCAGCAGCTTAGAGGGGGCCAGCACTGAAGCTTTCTTT. The full variable domain, in which reference TRBV7-9 and TRBJ1-1 provide the parts outside the CDR3, is DTGVSQNPRHKITKRGQNVTFRCDPISEHNRLYWYRQTLGQGPEFLTYFQNEAQLEKSRLLSDRFSAERPKGSFSTLEIQRTEQGDSAMYLCASSLEGASTEAFFGQGTRLTVV.

This clone has only a few counts. The chain carries TRBV7-2 and TRBJ2-5; 7 nucleotides agree with TRBD2. The CDR3 is 14 amino acids. With V trimmed by 5 bases and J by 2 bases, 5 bases remained unmatched. Germline loops: CDR1 SGHTA, CDR2 FQGNSA. The CDR3 nucleotides read TGTGCCAGCAGCCAAATGGGGGGGCAAGAGACCCAGTACTTC. Amino acids: CASSQMGGQETQYF.

This chain uses TRBV4-3 with TRBJ1-1; 10 bases agree with TRBD1. V lost 4 bases, J lost 0 bases, and 5 bases stayed unmatched. The V gene's germline CDR1 is LGHNA and CDR2 YSLEER. The CDR3 extends over 16 amino acids. The CDR3 region has the DNA TGCGCCAGCAGCCTCGGGACAGGGGTTATGAACACTGAAGCTTTCTTT. Translating gives CASSLGTGVMNTEAFF.

The V and J genes are TRBV15 and TRBJ2-1; weak D call: TRBD2 (5 bases). The CDR3 loop spans 14 amino acids. Germline CDR1 reads LNHNV; CDR2 reads YYDKDF (reference sequence). V was cut by 3 bases and J by 8 bases, with 14 bases left in between. As DNA, the CDR3 is TGTGCCACCAGCAGGGAGGCACTCACACATGAGCAGTTCTTC. Protein sequence: CATSREALTHEQFF.

This clone was found a few times. This rearrangement joins TRBV5-4 to TRBJ2-4; unclear D gene. Germline assignment: CDR1 SGHNT and CDR2 YYREEE (reference sequence). This CDR3 has 15 residues. V shed 3 bases and J shed 0 bases, with 10 bases lying between them. CDR3 sequence: CASSSGSVAKNIQYF. The CDR3 DNA is TGTGCCAGCAGCTCCGGGTCGGTAGCCAAAAACATTCAGTACTTC. The variable domain in full, completed from reference TRBV5-4 and TRBJ2-4, reads ETGVTQSPTHLIKTRGQQVTLRCSSQSGHNTVSWYQQALGQGPQFIFQYYREEENGRGNFPPRFSGLQFPNYSSELNVNALELDDSALYLCASSSGSVAKNIQYFGAGTRLSVL.

V and J are TRBV21-1 and TRBJ2-2; TRBD1, as called in the table, went unchecked against the DNA. TRBV21-1 is an annotated pseudogene. CDR3 length: 17 amino acids. DNA for the CDR3: TGTGCCAGCAGCCAAGAAGCCGGGACAGGGGTGACCGGGGAGCTGTTTTTT. Its translation: CASSQEAGTGVTGELFF.

The V and J genes are TRBV7-2 and TRBJ1-3; 7 nucleotides match TRBD1. Germline V lookup: CDR1 SGHTA, CDR2 FQGNSA. The CDR3 consists of 17 residues. Trimming at V came to 4 bases and at J to 0 bases, leaving 9 bases not matched to a gene. The CDR3 reads CASSSLTGTNSGNTIYF. For the CDR3, the DNA is TGTGCCAGCAGCTCCCTGACAGGGACCAACTCTGGAAACACCATATATTTT.